The 28 T cell receptor beta chains in this list originate from one sample, sequenced in a study of control samples from healthy donors and cancer patients. TCRdb's copy holds only in-frame clones and misses some; the assay was immunoSEQ multiplex PCR. The sample has 140,000 to 150,000 clones, under 95% seen once. The sequencing sample was made of blood. The receptors here all came from a man between 18 and 35 years old in good health.

V gene TRBV19 combines with J gene TRBJ1-5; 7 bases are shared with TRBD1. The CDR3 consists of 14 residues. The V and J ends lost 1 base and 8 bases, in that order; junction bases with no gene match: 5. In germline, CDR1 is LNHDA, CDR2 SQIVND (reference sequence). The CDR3 region is CASSIVGGREPQHF. The CDR3 nucleotides are TGTGCCAGTAGTATAGTAGGGGGCAGAGAGCCCCAGCATTTT.

This clone was seen a few times. The rearrangement links TRBV4-1 to TRBJ2-5, with D possibly matching TRBD2 (6 bases). The germline V and J ends were trimmed by 4 bases and 1 base, with 10 bases remaining between them. CDR3 size: 14 residues. Germline CDR1 is MGHRA and CDR2 is YSYEKL. This CDR3 is CASSPGSLQETQYF. CDR3 sequence (DNA): TGCGCCAGCAGCCCCGGGAGCCTCCAAGAGACCCAGTACTTC.

The rearrangement joins TRBV5-5 to TRBJ1-4; TRBD1 matches 8 bases. The CDR3 contains 16 residues. Germline values: CDR1 SGHKS, CDR2 YYEKEE (reference sequence). Trimming took 4 bases from V and 6 from J; bases not matched to a gene: 11. Here the CDR3 reads CASSRGTGVSYEKLFF. The DNA of the CDR3 is TGTGCCAGCAGCCGGGGGACAGGAGTTTCGTATGAAAAACTGTTTTTT.

J is TRBJ1-4 and V is TRBV20-1; D call uncertain. CDR1 is DFQATT, CDR2 SNEGSKA, per germline (reference sequence). Trimming left V 3 bases short and J 0 bases short, with 14 bases between. The CDR3 runs to 16 residues. The CDR3 is CSASPGTFSTNEKLFF. The CDR3 coding sequence is TGCAGTGCTAGTCCAGGCACCTTCTCAACTAATGAAAAACTGTTTTTT.

Comments on this clone: The sample holds other DNA sequences that translate to the same CDR3. The genes are TRBV5-1 and TRBJ1-1; D is unclear. This CDR3 comprises 13 residues. V lost 3 bases to trimming and J lost 1 base, with 7 bases between them. The V gene's germline CDR1 is SGHRS and CDR2 YFSETQ. The CDR3 DNA follows: TGCGCCAGCAGCTCTACCGGGAACACTGAAGCTTTCTTT. It codes for CASSSTGNTEAFF.

The chain couples TRBV10-1 to TRBJ2-1; 9 positions agree with TRBD2. CDR3 length equals 15 residues. V was clipped by 3 bases and J by 8 bases; unmatched bases: 8. Germline V gives CDR1 WNHNN, CDR2 SYGVQD (reference sequence). This CDR3 reads CASSELAGRRDEQFF. The CDR3 DNA is TGCGCCAGCAGTGAACTAGCGGGTAGAAGGGATGAGCAGTTCTTC.

This clone appeared a single time. The chain joins TRBV28 to TRBJ2-3, with 8 bases matching TRBD1. CDR1 and CDR2 from the germline V gene are MDHEN and SYDVKM. V lost 7 bases to trimming and J lost 7 bases; unmatched junction nucleotides: 7. The CDR3 is 13 residues long. Here the CDR3 reads CASTRQGANTQYF. CDR3 coding DNA: TGTGCCAGCACCCGGCAGGGGGCCAATACGCAGTATTTT.

J is TRBJ2-2 and V is TRBV3-1 (or the pseudogene TRBV3-2); weak D call: TRBD2 (5 bases). V lost 0 bases and J 1 base, leaving 12 bases between the germline ends. Germline V gene data show CDR1 as LGHDT and CDR2 as YNNKEL (reference sequence). The CDR3 extends over 17 amino acids. CDR3 loop: CASSQDVLAGNTGELFF. The CDR3, as DNA: TGTGCCAGCAGCCAAGATGTGTTGGCGGGGAACACCGGGGAGCTGTTTTTT.

CDR3 coding DNA: TGTGCCAGTAGTATAGATAACCGTAGCAATCAGCCCCAGCATTTT. Translated: CASSIDNRSNQPQHF. V usage is TRBV19 and J usage is TRBJ1-5; D unclear. CDR1 LNHDA and CDR2 SQIVND come from the germline V gene (reference sequence). Trimming took off 0 bases at V and 0 bases at J, with 6 bases between the two ends. The CDR3 has 15 amino acids. Full variable domain (outside the CDR3, taken from reference TRBV19 and TRBJ1-5): DGGITQSPKYLFRKEGQNVTLSCEQNLNHDAMYWYRQDPGQGLRLIYYSQIVNDFQKGDIAEGYSVSREKKESFPLTVTSAQKNPTAFYLCASSIDNRSNQPQHFGDGTRLSIL.

This chain links TRBV5-1 with TRBJ1-1; D not resolved. The CDR3 sequence is 14 residues long. The germline V and J ends were trimmed by 1 base and 4 bases, with 11 bases remaining between them. Germline V CDR1 and CDR2: SGHRS, YFSETQ. The DNA for the CDR3 is TGCGCCAGCAGCTTGAGAGGCAGTGGCACTGAAGCTTTCTTT. This gives the protein CASSLRGSGTEAFF.

V usage is TRBV4-1 and J usage is TRBJ1-2; possibly TRBD1 for D (5 bases). Germline V lookup: CDR1 MGHRA, CDR2 YSYEKL. The CDR3 length is 13 residues. The V end was cut by 5 bases, the J end by 4 bases, with 11 bases between. The CDR3 DNA sequence: TGCGCCAGCAGCGGTCAGGGTTCCTATGGCTACACCTTC. It codes for CASSGQGSYGYTF.

V is TRBV28 and J is TRBJ1-1; D ambiguous. This CDR3 spans 15 amino acids. From germline, CDR1 is MDHEN and CDR2 SYDVKM. The V and J ends lost 6 bases and 1 base respectively, with 15 bases between them. CDR3 protein: CASRMYGLRNTEAFF. CDR3 nucleotides: TGTGCCAGCAGAATGTATGGACTGCGGAACACTGAAGCTTTCTTT.

This clone is categorized as medium-sized. V and J are TRBV7-6 and TRBJ2-1; D perhaps matches TRBD2 (5 bases). V dropped 1 base and J dropped 6 bases, with 10 bases sitting between them. CDR3 size: 14 residues. CDR1 is SGHVS and CDR2 is FNYEAQ in the germline V gene. The DNA for the CDR3 is TGTGCCAGCAGCTTAGGATCGGCGGGCAATGAGCAGTTCTTC. It encodes CASSLGSAGNEQFF.

CDR3 loop: CARSGIPYSNQPQHF. The CDR3 bases are TGTGCCAGAAGCGGTATTCCGTATAGCAATCAGCCCCAGCATTTT. The V gene is TRBV5-3, the J gene TRBJ1-5, with D uncertain. TRBV5-3 is placed among ORFs of uncertain function. The V end was cut by 4 bases, the J end by 0 bases, with 11 bases between. The CDR3 length is 15 residues.

The rearrangement uses TRBV5-1 and TRBJ1-6; D call uncertain. V lost 6 bases to trimming and J lost 5 bases, with 18 bases between them. Germline values: CDR1 SGHRS, CDR2 YFSETQ. There are 16 residues in the CDR3. CDR3 sequence (DNA): TGCGCCAGCACAAGAGAGGACGGTCGTAATAATTCACCCCTCCACTTT. Translated: CASTREDGRNNSPLHF.

This rearrangement joins TRBV6-5 to TRBJ2-1, with D uncertain. Germline values: CDR1 MNHEY, CDR2 SVGAGI. CDR3 length equals 11 residues. V was clipped by 4 bases and J by 8 bases, with 6 bases between them. The CDR3 spells CASSFADEQFF. In DNA form, the CDR3 reads TGTGCCAGCAGTTTCGCGGATGAGCAGTTCTTC.

This chain connects TRBV7-2 to TRBJ1-5, with 9 nucleotides matching TRBD1. Germline CDR1 and CDR2: SGHTA and FQGNSA. The CDR3 sequence is 15 residues long. J lost 7 bases, V lost 5 bases, and 9 bases had no gene match. The CDR3 here is CASSPQGARGQPQHF. The CDR3 region has the DNA TGTGCCAGCAGCCCACAGGGGGCGCGAGGCCAGCCCCAGCATTTT.

This rearrangement joins TRBV7-2 to TRBJ2-2; D is uncertain. The ends were cut back, 4 bases at V and 0 bases at J, with 3 bases in the middle. The CDR3 is 13 residues long. From germline, CDR1 is SGHTA and CDR2 FQGNSA. CDR3 protein: CASSSSNTGELFF. CDR3 nucleotides: TGTGCCAGCAGCTCCTCGAACACCGGGGAGCTGTTTTTT.

J is TRBJ2-5 and V is TRBV9, with D possibly being TRBD1 or TRBD2 (5 bases each). This CDR3 region has 15 residues. V lost 2 bases and J lost 10, with 21 bases in between. Germline assignment: CDR1 SGDLS and CDR2 YYNGEE. CDR3 coding DNA: TGTGCCAGCAGCGTCGGGTGGGACCCTTTTTGGGGCCAGTACTTC. It translates to CASSVGWDPFWGQYF.

The genes are TRBV5-1 and TRBJ1-1; 7 bases are shared with TRBD1. Germline CDR1 and CDR2: SGHRS and YFSETQ. This CDR3 has 15 amino acids. With 0 bases clipped from V and 0 bases from J, the junction kept 2 bases outside the gene matches. The CDR3 region has the DNA TGCGCCAGCAGCTTGGTGCAGGGGGTGAACACTGAAGCTTTCTTT. Translation gives CASSLVQGVNTEAFF.

The chain employs TRBV30 and TRBJ1-1; no clear D. The CDR3 has 12 amino acids. Trimming cost V 2 bases and J 4 bases, with 8 bases left between them. CDR1 GTSNPN and CDR2 SVGIG come from the germline V gene (reference sequence). CDR3 sequence: CAWSWGSTEAFF. The CDR3 nucleotides are TGTGCCTGGAGTTGGGGTTCCACTGAAGCTTTCTTT.

V gene TRBV12-3 or TRBV12-4 combines with J gene TRBJ1-1; the D gene is possibly TRBD1 (5 bases). CDR3 size: 12 residues. The ends were cut back, 7 bases at V and 3 bases at J, with 9 bases in the middle. Here the CDR3 DNA reads TGTGCCAGCAAATTAGGGGACACTGAAGCTTTCTTT. This codes for CASKLGDTEAFF.

This clone has more than one count but fewer than ten. This sequence joins TRBV6-4 and TRBJ2-3; TRBD2 aligns across 8 bases. J was trimmed by 4 bases and V by 0 bases; bases with no gene match: 3. Germline lookup yields CDR1 MRHNA and CDR2 SNTAGT. This CDR3 comprises 15 residues. CDR3 coding DNA: TGTGCCAGCAGTGACTCGTATAGCGGGGCAGATACGCAGTATTTT. It codes for CASSDSYSGADTQYF.

The chain has TRBV7-9 and TRBJ2-1; D gene ambiguous. Trimming removed 1 base at V and 8 bases at J, with 6 bases between. Germline CDR1 and CDR2: SEHNR and FQNEAQ (reference sequence). CDR3 size: 12 residues. CDR3 in DNA: TGTGCCAGCAGCTTAGTTTTGGATGAGCAGTTCTTC. Its translation: CASSLVLDEQFF.

This rearrangement joins TRBV11-2 to TRBJ2-7; possibly TRBD1 for D (5 bases). V was shortened by 0 bases and J by 3 bases, with 15 bases between the two germline ends. The CDR3 runs 16 residues. CDR1 is SGHAT and CDR2 is FQNNGV in the germline V gene. CDR3 sequence (DNA): TGTGCCAGCAGCTTAGATCCAACGGGCAGGGACTACGAGCAGTACTTC. Amino acids: CASSLDPTGRDYEQYF.

The chain combines TRBV4-2 with TRBJ2-3; D remains unclear. The germline V gene has CDR1 LGHNA and CDR2 YNFKEQ. The CDR3 spans 14 residues. The V end lost 4 bases, the J end lost 0 bases, and 8 bases lay between the germline ends. The CDR3 sequence is CASSLGGSTDTQYF. CDR3 DNA sequence: TGTGCCAGCAGCCTGGGCGGTAGCACAGATACGCAGTATTTT.

This clone was seen a single time. The V gene is TRBV7-9, the J gene TRBJ1-1; D is uncertain. CDR1 is SEHNR, CDR2 FQNEAQ, per germline (reference sequence). V lost 5 bases to trimming and J lost 6 bases, with 13 bases between them. The CDR3 has 13 residues. The DNA for the CDR3 is TGTGCCAGCAGCCCCGGGCGGGTATCTGAAGCTTTCTTT. Translated: CASSPGRVSEAFF.

The chain uses TRBV5-1 and TRBJ1-3; tentatively, D is TRBD1 (6 bases). Germline CDR1 SGHRS, CDR2 YFSETQ. The V gene lost 0 bases and the J gene lost 3 bases, with 7 bases spanning the gap. CDR3 length: 14 residues. The CDR3 sequence is CASSLETGGNTIYF. The CDR3 nucleotides read TGCGCCAGCAGCTTGGAGACAGGTGGAAACACCATATATTTT.